This T cell receptor beta chain was sequenced during a study of shared clonotypes between healthy human individuals. The study, taken as a whole, reports: The study drew on few donors, limiting represented genetic and exposure-history diversity.

CD8 cells classed as naive were CD45RO-negative and positively selected for CCR7, excluding terminally differentiated effector memory CD45RA+ cells. This clone was observed a few times. The target antigen is unknown. TCRdb keeps only in-frame clones here, not all; method: immunoSEQ multiplex PCR. This table holds 650,000 to 800,000 clones, around 92% found once. Germline V lookup: CDR1 SNHLY, CDR2 FYNNEI. V was clipped by 7 bases and J by 1 base, with 8 bases between them. CDR3 length: 12 residues. Specimen: naive CD8+ T cells sorted from blood. The genes are TRBV2 and TRBJ2-7; D ambiguous. The source of this sequence is a man aged 30 to 39 in good health. In DNA form, the CDR3 reads TGTGCCAGCAAGGCAGGATCCTACGAGCAGTACTTC. This gives the protein CASKAGSYEQYF.